These 28 T cell receptor beta chains were all obtained from the same sample, sequenced in a study of cytomegalovirus exposure and HLA in healthy donors. With 60 Vbeta and 13 Jbeta primers, the PCR was carried out. The protocol was immunoSEQ multiplex PCR, while the TCRdb copy is restricted to in-frame clones and leaves out a portion. The repertoire holds around 170,000 clones, with 75% to 90% as singletons. Sequencing was done on a sample of PBMCs. These receptors originate from a young woman in good health and CMV-seronegative.

The genes are TRBV2 and TRBJ2-5; D gene uncertain. The J call is in doubt because the DNA end fits TRBJ2-7 better. Germline V gene sequence: CDR1 SNHLY, CDR2 FYNNEI. The CDR3 has 11 residues. CDR3 amino acids: CASSPHYEQYF. CDR3 sequence (DNA): TGTGCCAGCAGTCCACACTACGAGCAGTACTTC.

On this clone itself: This specimen includes other DNA sequences encoding the same CDR3. This rearrangement joins TRBV18 to TRBJ1-2; 8 bases agree with TRBD1. The CDR3 spans 13 residues. Germline CDR1 and CDR2: KGHSH and LQKENI. The V segment lost 3 bases and the J segment 8 bases; nucleotides outside the gene matches: 5. CDR3 region: CASSPQGAEGYTF. CDR3 sequence (DNA): TGTGCCAGCTCACCCCAGGGGGCCGAAGGCTACACCTTC.

The chain links TRBV5-1 to TRBJ2-5, with D perhaps matching TRBD1 (5 bases). This CDR3 comprises 15 residues. V lost 9 bases to trimming and J lost 1 base, with 19 bases between them. Germline V lookup: CDR1 SGHRS, CDR2 YFSETQ. CDR3 DNA: TGCGCCACCCAAATCATGGGGCAGACCCAAGAGACCCAGTACTTC. Encoded protein: CATQIMGQTQETQYF. Based on the CDR3 plus reference TRBV5-1 and TRBJ2-5, the full variable domain is KAGVTQTPRYLIKTRGQQVTLSCSPISGHRSVSWYQQTPGQGLQFLFEYFSETQRNKGNFPGRFSGRQFSNSRSEMNVSTLELGDSALYLCATQIMGQTQETQYFGPGTRLLVL.

The chain uses TRBV13 and TRBJ1-5, with D possibly being TRBD1 (5 bases). V was clipped by 4 bases and J by 4 bases, with 17 bases between them. CDR1 and CDR2 from the germline V gene are PRHDT and FYEKMQ (reference sequence). This CDR3 has 16 residues. The CDR3 region is CASSYGHGRANQPQHF. The CDR3 DNA sequence: TGTGCCAGCAGCTACGGACATGGAAGAGCAAATCAGCCCCAGCATTTT.

The genes are TRBV7-9 and TRBJ2-7; D perhaps matches TRBD1 (5 bases). V lost 5 bases, J lost 2 bases, and 16 bases lay in between. Per the germline V gene, CDR1 is SEHNR and CDR2 is FQNEAQ (reference sequence). The CDR3 covers 15 residues. CDR3 amino acids: CASSTITSGPYEQYF. The CDR3 DNA sequence: TGTGCCAGCAGCACCATCACCTCAGGGCCCTACGAGCAGTACTTC. The full variable domain, with the rest looked up from reference TRBV7-9 and TRBJ2-7, is DTGVSQNPRHKITKRGQNVTFRCDPISEHNRLYWYRQTLGQGPEFLTYFQNEAQLEKSRLLSDRFSAERPKGSFSTLEIQRTEQGDSAMYLCASSTITSGPYEQYFGPGTRLTVT.

This clone was detected only a few times. The rearrangement joins TRBV27 to TRBJ2-2; TRBD1 matches 8 bases. Germline CDR1 MNHEY, CDR2 SMNVEV (reference sequence). The CDR3 contains 16 residues. Trimming took 7 bases from V and 5 from J; bases not matched to a gene: 12. The CDR3: CASTHARTGSTGELFF. In nucleotides, the CDR3 is TGTGCCAGCACACACGCGAGGACAGGGAGTACCGGGGAGCTGTTTTTT.

V usage is TRBV7-9 and J usage is TRBJ1-2, with 7 bases aligning to TRBD1. The CDR3 loop spans 18 amino acids. V lost 4 bases, J lost 4 bases, and 18 bases stayed unmatched. Per germline, CDR1 SEHNR and CDR2 FQNEAQ (reference sequence). The CDR3 bases are TGTGCCAGCAGCTCAACGCCCAAACTCCGACAGGGTGTCTATGGCTACACCTTC. This sequence encodes CASSSTPKLRQGVYGYTF.

This clone was seen once. The genes are TRBV19 and TRBJ2-7; D gene unclear. From germline, CDR1 is LNHDA and CDR2 SQIVND (reference sequence). V was shortened by 5 bases and J by 1 base, with 12 bases between the two germline ends. The CDR3 totals 14 residues. Written as DNA, the CDR3 is TGTGCCAGTAGTCCAAGGTACGGGTCCTACGAGCAGTACTTC. Protein product: CASSPRYGSYEQYF.

V gene TRBV10-3 combines with J gene TRBJ1-5; D not certain. CDR3 length: 15 residues. Trimming left V 3 bases short and J 0 bases short, with 9 bases between. Germline assignment: CDR1 ENHRY and CDR2 SYGVKD. The CDR3 loop is CAISDGADSNQPQHF. The CDR3 bases are TGTGCCATCAGTGATGGAGCGGATAGCAATCAGCCCCAGCATTTT.

Regarding this clone: The junction shows a germline mismatch at one end, possibly a read error. The chain uses TRBV7-8 and TRBJ2-3; TRBD1 matches at 8 bases. The CDR3 loop spans 17 amino acids. Looked up from germline, CDR1 is SGHVS and CDR2 is FQNEAQ. The CDR3 spells CASSLPTGGRSTDAQYF. In DNA form, the CDR3 reads TGTGCCAGCAGCCTCCCAACAGGGGGTCGAAGCACAGATGCGCAGTATTTT.

The CDR3 DNA sequence: TGTGCCAGCAGTTCCCGGGACTCCCCTAGGGGTGTGAACACTGAAGCTTTCTTT. This encodes CASSSRDSPRGVNTEAFF. V is TRBV27 and J is TRBJ1-1; D is perhaps TRBD1 (5 bases). Germline V lookup: CDR1 MNHEY, CDR2 SMNVEV (reference sequence). Trimming took 4 bases from V and 0 from J, leaving 21 bases between them. The CDR3 runs to 18 residues.

The V gene is TRBV18, the J gene TRBJ1-2; 8 positions match TRBD1. CDR3 length equals 13 residues. CDR1 is KGHSH, CDR2 LQKENI, per germline. V lost 4 bases to trimming and J lost 5 bases; unmatched junction nucleotides: 3. CDR3 bases: TGTGCCAGCTCACACGGACAGGGATATGGCTACACCTTC. It translates to CASSHGQGYGYTF. The variable domain in full, completed from reference TRBV18 and TRBJ1-2, reads NAGVMQNPRHLVRRRGQEARLRCSPMKGHSHVYWYRQLPEEGLKFMVYLQKENIIDESGMPKERFSAEFPKEGPSILRIQQVVRGDSAAYFCASSHGQGYGYTFGSGTRLTVV.

A single count supports this clone. The chain recombines TRBV5-1 with TRBJ1-2; 9 positions match TRBD1. After removal of 4 bases from V and 6 bases from J, the junction contained 1 base not matched to a gene. The CDR3 length is 12 residues. Germline CDR1 SGHRS, CDR2 YFSETQ. The CDR3 loop reads CASSRTGDGYTF. The CDR3 nucleotides are TGCGCCAGCAGCCGGACAGGGGATGGCTACACCTTC.

The V call is TRBV2, the J call TRBJ2-7; D is uncertain. Germline lookup yields CDR1 SNHLY and CDR2 FYNNEI. This CDR3 contains 13 residues. The germline V and J ends were trimmed by 7 bases and 6 bases, with 16 bases remaining between them. The DNA of the CDR3 is TGTGCCAGCACCCAAACGCACTCCCTCGAGCAGTACTTC. Residues: CASTQTHSLEQYF.

CDR3 in amino acids: CASSARDTEAFF. CDR3 nucleotide sequence: TGTGCCAGCAGCGCCCGGGACACTGAAGCTTTCTTT. The J gene is TRBJ1-1, the V gene TRBV9, with D unclear. The CDR3 is made up of 12 amino acids. Germline CDR1 is SGDLS and CDR2 is YYNGEE. V was clipped by 3 bases and J by 3 bases, with 6 bases between them.

This chain uses TRBV29-1 with TRBJ2-7; 7 bases match TRBD1. Per the germline V gene, CDR1 is SQVTM and CDR2 is ANQGSEA. With 5 bases clipped from V and 2 bases from J, the junction kept 9 bases outside the gene matches. This CDR3 comprises 14 residues. The CDR3 nucleotides read TGCAGCGTTAGACCCTCCGGGACAGCCTACGAGCAGTACTTC. Encoded protein: CSVRPSGTAYEQYF.

The V and J genes are TRBV7-8 and TRBJ2-7, with D maybe TRBD1 (6 bases). Trimming pared 5 bases from V and 2 bases from J, leaving 13 bases between. The germline V gene encodes CDR1 SGHVS and CDR2 FQNEAQ. This CDR3 spans 14 amino acids. This CDR3 is CASSTRTETYEQYF. In DNA, the CDR3 is TGTGCCAGCAGCACCAGGACAGAGACCTACGAGCAGTACTTC.

The gene calls are TRBV5-4 and TRBJ2-7; possibly TRBD2 for D (5 bases). The CDR3 has 13 residues. Germline lookup yields CDR1 SGHNT and CDR2 YYREEE (reference sequence). Trimming removed 5 bases at V and 2 bases at J, with 11 bases between. CDR3 sequence (DNA): TGTGCCAGCAGTGCCGGGATTACCTACGAGCAGTACTTC. This translates into CASSAGITYEQYF.

V and J are TRBV19 and TRBJ2-7; maybe TRBD2 (6 bases). The V gene lost 5 bases and the J gene lost 3 bases, with 17 bases spanning the gap. The CDR3 consists of 15 residues. Germline V CDR1 and CDR2: LNHDA, SQIVND (reference sequence). The CDR3 here is CASSYTSGGYYEQYF. The CDR3 DNA is TGTGCCAGTAGTTATACTTCAGGAGGGTACTACGAGCAGTACTTC.

V and J are TRBV7-8 and TRBJ2-1; no clear D gene. The germline V gene encodes CDR1 SGHVS and CDR2 FQNEAQ. V was clipped by 2 bases and J by 5 bases, with 13 bases between them. This CDR3 has 15 residues. The CDR3 sequence is CASSLFIALNNEQFF. In DNA form, the CDR3 reads TGTGCCAGCAGCTTATTTATTGCGCTGAACAATGAGCAGTTCTTC.

The V gene is TRBV11-3, the J gene TRBJ2-5; 8 bases map to TRBD2. The CDR3 contains 13 residues. Losses at the gene ends were 5 bases for V and 9 bases for J; bases not matched to a gene: 8. Germline CDR1 reads SGHNT; CDR2 reads YENEEA. The CDR3 DNA reads TGTGCCAGCAGCCGGGGGGGGGAGATGGCCCAGTACTTC. Protein sequence: CASSRGGEMAQYF.

The J gene is TRBJ2-7, the V gene TRBV19; 7 bases agree with TRBD1. The CDR3 length is 13 residues. Germline CDR1 and CDR2: LNHDA and SQIVND (reference sequence). The V segment lost 7 bases and the J segment 6 bases; nucleotides outside the gene matches: 9. Written as DNA, the CDR3 is TGTGCCAGTAACAGGGGCATGGGTTCCGAGCAGTACTTC. Its translation is CASNRGMGSEQYF.

The chain is built from TRBV5-1 and TRBJ1-3; maybe TRBD1 (5 bases). Trimming removed 3 bases at V and 1 base at J, with 8 bases between. The CDR3 sequence is 14 residues long. The germline V gene has CDR1 SGHRS and CDR2 YFSETQ. The CDR3 sequence is CASSWTPSGNTIYF. The CDR3, as DNA: TGCGCCAGCAGCTGGACACCATCTGGAAACACCATATATTTT. Full variable domain (remainder filled in from reference TRBV5-1 and TRBJ1-3): KAGVTQTPRYLIKTRGQQVTLSCSPISGHRSVSWYQQTPGQGLQFLFEYFSETQRNKGNFPGRFSGRQFSNSRSEMNVSTLELGDSALYLCASSWTPSGNTIYFGEGSWLTVV.

V and J are TRBV19 and TRBJ1-1; 7 bases agree with TRBD1. V was clipped by 8 bases and J by 10 bases; unmatched bases: 10. This CDR3 contains 12 residues. Germline V gene lookup returns CDR1 LNHDA and CDR2 SQIVND (reference sequence). CDR3 coding DNA: TGTGCCAGTTCCCCGACAGGGAGGAGAGCTTTCTTT. This codes for CASSPTGRRAFF.

This chain uses TRBV7-2 with TRBJ2-3, with 8 positions matching TRBD2. This CDR3 contains 19 residues. From germline, CDR1 is SGHTA and CDR2 FQGNSA. V gave up 5 bases and J gave up 0 bases; unmatched junction bases: 16. The CDR3 region is CASSHQAGSGISSTDTQYF. The CDR3 DNA reads TGTGCCAGCAGCCATCAAGCGGGTAGCGGGATCTCTAGCACAGATACGCAGTATTTT.

The chain uses TRBV7-2 and TRBJ1-4; 8 nucleotides agree with TRBD1. V lost 5 bases and J lost 0; bases outside the gene matches: 5. Germline CDR1 and CDR2: SGHTA and FQGNSA. The CDR3 spans 16 residues. CDR3 DNA sequence: TGTGCCAGCAGCCCCCTGACAGGGGCAACTAATGAAAAACTGTTTTTT. Protein sequence: CASSPLTGATNEKLFF.

V gene TRBV11-2 combines with J gene TRBJ2-1, with D perhaps matching TRBD1 (6 bases). With 1 base removed from V and 12 bases from J, the gap between germline ends came to 19 bases. Germline V gene sequence: CDR1 SGHAT, CDR2 FQNNGV. The CDR3 spans 15 residues. CDR3 coding DNA: TGTGCCAGCAGCTTAGGTCCCCAAAATACCAGGGGGCAGTTCTTC. Translating it yields CASSLGPQNTRGQFF.

The rearrangement joins TRBV28 to TRBJ2-5; 10 bases agree with TRBD1. Germline CDR1 reads MDHEN; CDR2 reads SYDVKM. CDR3 length equals 16 residues. V gave up 6 bases and J gave up 5 bases; unmatched junction bases: 12. Written as DNA, the CDR3 is TGTGCCAGCAGCGCCCCCGGGGACAGGGGACAGGAGACCCAGTACTTC. Translating gives CASSAPGDRGQETQYF.